A selection of T cell receptor beta chains follows, all from one sample in a study of response to subunit inactivated influenza vaccine. TCRdb used MiXCR to reprocess the RT-PCR reads, holding one entry per CDR3 protein. Among 150,000 or so distinct CDR3 sequences listed, 9.5% to 12% were seen once. The starting material was CD8+ T cells sorted from PBMCs, obtained roughly 24 months after vaccination. Receptors were obtained from a man aged 50 to 69 who received an inactivated influenza vaccine. Both conserved end residues are part of each CDR3. The D gene is left open where the match is weak. Not all rows give a size; the values are once, few, many and, for expanded clones, a class.

abundance	d_gene	v_gene	j_gene	CDR3aa	CDR3nt
NA	NA	TRBV28	TRBJ2-7	CASSFRTAAYYEQYF	TGTGCCAGCAGCTTTAGGACGGCAGCATATTACGAGCAGTACTTC
few	TRBD1	TRBV29-1	TRBJ1-1	CSVAGQPTEAFF	TGCAGCGTGGCGGGACAGCCCACTGAAGCTTTCTTT
NA	TRBD1	TRBV27	TRBJ1-2	CASSLLTGDGYTF	TGTGCCAGCAGTTTACTGACAGGGGATGGCTACACCTTC
few	TRBD2	TRBV20-1	TRBJ2-1	CSASSPSGRYNEQFF	TGCAGTGCTAGTTCGCCTAGCGGGAGGTACAATGAGCAGTTCTTC
few	NA	TRBV28	TRBJ2-7	CASSSGKSGYYEQYF	TGTGCCAGCAGTTCAGGAAAATCAGGGTACTACGAGCAGTACTTC
few	NA	TRBV14	TRBJ2-7	CASSQVSGQYEQYF	TGTGCCAGCAGCCAAGTTTCAGGGCAATACGAGCAGTACTTC
many	TRBD2	TRBV12-3/TRBV12-4	TRBJ2-1	CASSLTSGGEQFF	TGTGCCAGCAGTTTAACATCGGGGGGTGAGCAGTTCTTC
few	NA	TRBV29-1	TRBJ2-1	CSVGSGRGPYNEQFF	TGCAGCGTAGGTAGCGGAAGAGGTCCCTACAATGAGCAGTTCTTC
NA	NA	TRBV12-3/TRBV12-4	TRBJ1-1	CASTPIPGPAEIF	TGTGCCAGCACCCCCATCCCGGGACCCGCGGAGATATTT
many	TRBD2	TRBV28	TRBJ2-5	CASSLLAGGQETQYF	TGTGCCAGCAGTTTACTAGCGGGGGGCCAAGAGACCCAGTACTTC
few	NA	TRBV4-3	TRBJ2-5	CASSRYGGIQETQYF	TGCGCCAGCAGCCGGTACGGGGGTATCCAAGAGACCCAGTACTTC
few	NA	TRBV5-6	TRBJ2-1	CASSFGTYNNEQFF	TGTGCCAGCAGCTTCGGGACATATAACAATGAGCAGTTCTTC
NA	NA	TRBV4-3	TRBJ1-4	CASSPAGATNEKLFF	TGCGCCAGCTCCCCGGCGGGGGCAACTAATGAAAAACTGTTTTTT
many	TRBD1	TRBV7-9	TRBJ2-1	CASAQGARSYNEQFF	TGTGCCAGCGCGCAGGGGGCGCGGTCCTACAATGAGCAGTTCTTC
few	TRBD1	TRBV5-4	TRBJ1-1	CASSLGQGNGEAFF	TGTGCCAGCAGCTTGGGACAGGGGAATGGTGAAGCTTTCTTT
few	TRBD1	TRBV4-1	TRBJ1-6	CASSQEFTGAALHF	TGCGCCAGCAGCCAAGAATTCACAGGGGCGGCCCTCCACTTT
few	NA	TRBV6-1	TRBJ2-3	CASSRDGISSTDTQYF	TGTGCCAGCAGCCGAGACGGTATTTCTAGCACAGATACGCAGTATTTT
NA	NA	TRBV15	TRBJ2-5	CATSREPGETQYF	TGTGCCACCAGCAGAGAGCCAGGAGAGACCCAGTACTTC
few	TRBD2	TRBV9	TRBJ2-2	CASSVGGSITGELFF	TGTGCCAGCAGCGTTGGCGGGAGCATTACCGGGGAGCTGTTTTTT
few	NA	TRBV4-1	TRBJ1-4	CASSQFTGTGDEKLFF	TGCGCCAGCAGCCAGTTTACAGGGACGGGTGATGAAAAACTGTTTTTT
NA	NA	TRBV27	TRBJ2-1	CASSWGVSYNEQFF	TGTGCCAGCAGTTGGGGGGTCAGCTACAATGAGCAGTTCTTC
few	TRBD1	TRBV20-1	TRBJ2-2	CSARSGQEATGELFF	TGCAGTGCTAGGTCGGGACAGGAGGCTACCGGGGAGCTGTTTTTT
NA	TRBD1	TRBV5-6	TRBJ1-4	CASSPASGGGLFF	TGTGCCAGCAGCCCGGCCTCAGGGGGAGGACTGTTTTTT
NA	TRBD1	TRBV5-5	TRBJ2-1	CASSTWTGSSYNEQFF	TGTGCCAGCAGCACCTGGACAGGGTCCTCCTACAATGAGCAGTTCTTC
NA	NA	TRBV24-1	TRBJ2-1	CATSDFIGNGEQFF	TGTGCCACCAGTGATTTTATCGGGAACGGGGAGCAGTTCTTC
many	NA	TRBV20-1	TRBJ1-5	CSARDRQLTQSNQPQHF	TGCAGTGCTAGAGATAGACAGCTCACCCAAAGCAATCAGCCCCAGCATTTT
NA	NA	TRBV29-1	TRBJ2-1	CSVEDVGGNNEQFF	TGCAGCGTTGAAGATGTAGGCGGGAACAATGAGCAGTTCTTC
few	NA	TRBV4-3	TRBJ2-3	CASSQGAAGTTDTQYF	TGCGCCAGCAGCCAAGGGGCTGCGGGCACGACAGATACGCAGTATTTT
NA	TRBD2	TRBV7-9	TRBJ2-1	CASSLGTSVHNEQFF	TGTGCCAGCAGCTTAGGGACTAGCGTACACAATGAGCAGTTCTTC
NA	TRBD2	TRBV20-1	TRBJ2-2	CSAKRGAGGYTGELFF	TGCAGTGCAAAGAGAGGAGCGGGAGGGTATACCGGGGAGCTGTTTTTT
few	NA	TRBV7-9	TRBJ1-1	CASSNGNTEAFF	TGTGCCAGCAGTAACGGGAACACTGAAGCTTTCTTT
many	NA	TRBV5-1	TRBJ2-1	CASSRGYNEQFF	TGTGCCAGCAGCCGGGGGTACAATGAGCAGTTCTTC
few	NA	TRBV27	TRBJ2-3	CASSLGAVRNTDTQYF	TGTGCCAGCAGTTTAGGAGCGGTGAGAAACACAGATACGCAGTATTTT
many	NA	TRBV5-1	TRBJ2-1	CASSPLEYSSYNEQFF	TGCGCCAGCAGCCCCCTAGAGTACAGCTCCTACAATGAGCAGTTCTTC
many	TRBD2	TRBV4-3	TRBJ2-1	CASSQEDPGLRSYNEQFF	TGCGCCAGCAGCCAAGAAGACCCGGGACTACGCTCCTACAATGAGCAGTTCTTC
many	NA	TRBV7-9	TRBJ2-3	CASNPPARADTQYF	TGTGCCAGCAACCCCCCAGCTCGGGCAGATACGCAGTATTTT
NA	NA	TRBV24-1	TRBJ2-5	CATSDLPGLDVTQYF	TGTGCCACCAGTGATTTGCCGGGGTTGGATGTGACACAGTACTTC
NA	TRBD1	TRBV11-2	TRBJ2-6	CASSLPGTGSKLGANVLTF	TGTGCCAGCAGCCTCCCCGGGACAGGAAGCAAGTTGGGGGCCAACGTCCTGACTTTC
few	NA	TRBV4-3	TRBJ2-3	CASSQDMARADTQYF	TGCGCCAGCAGCCAAGATATGGCCAGGGCGGATACGCAGTATTTT
few	NA	TRBV5-1	TRBJ2-2	CASSLVQGNTGELFF	TGCGCCAGCAGCTTGGTTCAGGGTAATACCGGGGAGCTGTTTTTT
few	NA	TRBV7-3	TRBJ2-7	CASSLTGDREQYF	TGTGCCAGCAGCTTAACGGGCGACCGCGAGCAGTACTTC
NA	TRBD2	TRBV7-2	TRBJ2-3	CASSWTSGSVADTQYF	TGTGCCAGCAGCTGGACTAGCGGGAGTGTGGCAGATACGCAGTATTTT
NA	TRBD1	TRBV29-1	TRBJ1-1	CSVTGRDRTEAFF	TGCAGCGTCACGGGCAGGGACAGGACTGAAGCTTTCTTT
many	NA	TRBV6-5	TRBJ2-5	CASSHPLGTQYF	TGTGCCAGCAGTCATCCCCTTGGGACCCAGTACTTC
many	NA	TRBV2	TRBJ2-1	CASMGVTAYNEQFF	TGTGCCAGCATGGGCGTGACAGCCTACAATGAGCAGTTCTTC
many	NA	TRBV5-6	TRBJ1-2	CASSVYFDSYGYTF	TGTGCCAGCAGCGTGTACTTCGACAGCTATGGCTACACCTTC
once	NA	TRBV2	TRBJ2-1	CASSPLGTYNEQFF	TGTGCCAGCAGTCCCCTGGGAACCTACAATGAGCAGTTCTTC
NA	NA	TRBV20-1	TRBJ2-3	CSAPVGGRGTDTQYF	TGCAGTGCTCCGGTGGGGGGGCGGGGCACAGATACGCAGTATTTT
NA	NA	TRBV28	TRBJ2-3	CASSSTQAQYF	TGTGCCAGCAGTTCCACCCAGGCGCAGTATTTT
NA	NA	TRBV9	TRBJ2-1	CASSLPPGHEQFF	TGTGCCAGCAGCCTCCCACCAGGCCATGAGCAGTTCTTC
NA	NA	TRBV4-3	TRBJ2-2	CASSQGSGVNTGELFF	TGCGCCAGCAGCCAAGGATCGGGGGTGAACACCGGGGAGCTGTTTTTT
NA	TRBD1	TRBV4-2	TRBJ2-3	CASSQEGGQGRTDTQYF	TGTGCCAGCAGCCAAGAAGGAGGACAGGGGAGAACAGATACGCAGTATTTT
many	NA	TRBV7-6	TRBJ1-1	CASSLAGGETEAFF	TGTGCCAGCAGCTTAGCAGGGGGTGAAACTGAAGCTTTCTTT
few	TRBD2	TRBV9	TRBJ2-3	CASRAGGYSTDTQYF	TGTGCCAGCAGAGCGGGAGGTTATAGCACAGATACGCAGTATTTT